Sequencing of this T cell receptor beta chain was carried out in a study of T cells expressing NK-cell markers. TCRdb reprocessed the 5' RACE reads and keeps a single row for each CDR3 protein, giving no DNA. The sample holds approximately 420,000 distinct CDR3 sequences. Comment on this clonotype: Its antigen is unidentified.

Study outcomes and limitations: Once again these clonotypes came out on top in the CD3+CD56-NKG2C+ fraction of a few donors.

Germline V gene sequence: CDR1 ENHRY, CDR2 SYGVKD. The CDR3 covers 14 residues. The V and J genes are TRBV10-3 and TRBJ1-1. The sample consisted of blood T cells: a sorted CD56 or NKG2C T cell subset, CD4+ or CD8+ T cells, or bulk PBMC T cells (not recorded which). This TCR was recovered from a woman in her 50s in good health. CDR3 sequence: CAISAPDRNTEAFF.